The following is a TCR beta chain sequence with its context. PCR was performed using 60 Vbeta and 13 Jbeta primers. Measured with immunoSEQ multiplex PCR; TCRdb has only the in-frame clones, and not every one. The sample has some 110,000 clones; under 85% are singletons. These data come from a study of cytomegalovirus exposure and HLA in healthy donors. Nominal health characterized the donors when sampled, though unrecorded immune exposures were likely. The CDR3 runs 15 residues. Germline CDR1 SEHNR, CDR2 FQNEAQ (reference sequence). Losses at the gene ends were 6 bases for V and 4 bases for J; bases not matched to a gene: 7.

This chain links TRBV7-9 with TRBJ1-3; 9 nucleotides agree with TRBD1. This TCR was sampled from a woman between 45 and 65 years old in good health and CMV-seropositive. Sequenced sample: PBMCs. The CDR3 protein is CASSQQGASGNTIYF. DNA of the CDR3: TGTGCCAGCAGTCAACAGGGGGCATCAGGAAACACCATATATTTT.